Shown below are 2 T cell receptor beta chains from a single sample sequenced in a study of blood T cell repertoires in COVID-19. The assay was immunoSEQ multiplex PCR, and TCRdb's table has in-frame clones only and misses some. The sample carries roughly 100,000 clones, 75% to 90% recorded once. Sample: peripheral blood. The receptors stem from a man between 60 and 75 years old with acute or convalescent COVID-19.

The chain employs TRBV6-6 and TRBJ1-5, with D hard to call. CDR3 length equals 12 residues. Looked up from germline, CDR1 is MNHNY and CDR2 is SVGAGI (reference sequence). V lost 5 bases, J lost 4 bases, and 6 bases lay in between. The CDR3 loop reads CASSLENQPQHF. CDR3 bases: TGTGCCAGCAGTCTAGAGAATCAGCCCCAGCATTTT.

V and J are TRBV18 and TRBJ1-6; TRBD1 might be the D (6 bases). Germline V gene data show CDR1 as KGHSH and CDR2 as LQKENI. The CDR3 spans 13 residues. The V end lost 6 bases, the J end lost 7 bases, and 10 bases lay between the germline ends. CDR3 region: CASSSDSNSPLHF. The CDR3 nucleotides are TGTGCCAGCTCTTCGGACAGCAATTCACCCCTCCACTTT.